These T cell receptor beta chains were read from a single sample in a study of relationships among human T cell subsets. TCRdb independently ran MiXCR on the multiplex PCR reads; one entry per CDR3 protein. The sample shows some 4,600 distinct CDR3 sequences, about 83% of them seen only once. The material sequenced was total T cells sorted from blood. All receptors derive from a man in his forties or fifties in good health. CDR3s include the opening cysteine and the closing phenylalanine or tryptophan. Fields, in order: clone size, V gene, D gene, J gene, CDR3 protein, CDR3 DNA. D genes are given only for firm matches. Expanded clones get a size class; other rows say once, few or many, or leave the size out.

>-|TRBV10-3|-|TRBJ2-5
CAVQPGRSQETQYF
TGTGCCGTCCAACCGGGGCGGTCCCAAGAGACCCAGTACTTC
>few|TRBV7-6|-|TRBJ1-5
CASSLASDSNQPQHF
TGTGCCAGCAGCTTAGCATCCGATAGCAATCAGCCCCAGCATTTT
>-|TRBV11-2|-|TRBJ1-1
CASSFVNTEAFF
TGTGCCAGCAGCTTTGTGAACACTGAAGCTTTCTTT
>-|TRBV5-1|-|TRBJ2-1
CASRLRTEAGNEQFF
TGCGCCAGCAGACTCCGGACAGAAGCAGGCAATGAGCAGTTCTTC
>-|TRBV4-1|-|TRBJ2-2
CASSLGTGSRELFF
TGCGCCAGCAGCCTCGGGACGGGAAGCCGGGAGCTGTTTTTT
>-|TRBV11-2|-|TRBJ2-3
CASSSGTRGASDTQYF
TGTGCCAGCAGCTCAGGGACCCGCGGGGCAAGTGATACGCAGTATTTT
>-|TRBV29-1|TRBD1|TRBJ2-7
CSAGTGGSYEQYF
TGCAGCGCCGGGACAGGAGGATCCTACGAGCAGTACTTC
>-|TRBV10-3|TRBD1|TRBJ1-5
CAISGDRGRQPQHF
TGTGCCATCAGTGGAGACAGGGGTCGACAGCCCCAGCATTTT
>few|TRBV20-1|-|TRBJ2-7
CSASYSYEQYF
TGCAGTGCTAGTTACAGCTACGAGCAGTACTTC
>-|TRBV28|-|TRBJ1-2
CASSLAGDAGYTF
TGTGCCAGCAGTTTGGCAGGGGATGCTGGCTACACCTTC
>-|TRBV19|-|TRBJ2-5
CASRAGQETQYF
TGTGCCAGTAGGGCAGGTCAAGAGACCCAGTACTTC
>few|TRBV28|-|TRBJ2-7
CASTTGTRGARASVVEQYF
TGTGCCAGCACTACGGGGACCCGTGGCGCGCGGGCGTCAGTCGTAGAGCAGTACTTC
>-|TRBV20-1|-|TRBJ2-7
CSARSERSSYEQYF
TGCAGTGCTAGGAGCGAAAGAAGCTCCTACGAGCAGTACTTC
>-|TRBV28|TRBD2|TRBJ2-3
CASSKLAGVPGQYF
TGCGCCAGCAGCAAACTAGCGGGGGTGCCCGGGCAGTATTTT
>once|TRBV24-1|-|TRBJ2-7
CATSDPYHRTYF
TGTGCCACCAGTGATCCATATCATAGGACCTACTTC
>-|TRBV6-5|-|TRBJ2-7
CASSFTGLRAGNEQYF
TGTGCCAGCAGCTTTACGGGACTCCGGGCGGGGAACGAGCAGTACTTC
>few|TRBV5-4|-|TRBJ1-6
CASSLDGQGGSPLHF
TGTGCCAGCAGCTTGGATGGCCAGGGAGGTTCACCCCTCCACTTT
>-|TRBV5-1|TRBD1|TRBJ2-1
CASSSGQVHNEQFF
TGCGCCAGCAGCTCGGGACAGGTCCACAATGAGCAGTTCTTC
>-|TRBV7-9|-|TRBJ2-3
CASSHHSGPPIDTQYF
TGTGCCAGCAGCCACCATTCGGGACCACCCATAGATACGCAGTATTTT
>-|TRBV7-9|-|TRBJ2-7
CASSQIDLVATGSYEQYF
TGTGCCAGCAGCCAAATTGATTTGGTCGCCACAGGCTCCTACGAGCAGTACTTC
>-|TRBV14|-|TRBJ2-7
CASSSMQIPYEQYF
TGTGCCAGCAGCTCTATGCAGATACCCTACGAGCAGTACTTC
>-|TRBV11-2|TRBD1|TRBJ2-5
CASRRDRGRETQYF
TGTGCCAGCAGGAGGGACAGGGGTCGAGAGACCCAGTACTTC
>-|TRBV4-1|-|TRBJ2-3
CASSQGMISGSRSTGTQYF
TGCGCCAGCAGCCAAGGCATGATTAGTGGGAGCAGGAGCACAGGTACGCAGTATTTT
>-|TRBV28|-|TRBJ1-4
CASSPAMGTNEKLFF
TGTGCCAGCAGTCCTGCAATGGGCACTAATGAAAAACTGTTTTTT
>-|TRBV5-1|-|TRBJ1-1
CASSLEGDGTEAFF
TGCGCCAGCAGCTTGGAGGGCGACGGCACTGAAGCTTTCTTT
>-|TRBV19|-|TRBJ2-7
CASSMAGTAYEQYF
TGTGCCAGTAGTATGGCAGGGACTGCCTACGAGCAGTACTTC
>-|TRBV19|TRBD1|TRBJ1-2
CASSRRSGTVTF
TGTGCCAGTAGCCGTCGATCCGGGACAGTCACCTTC
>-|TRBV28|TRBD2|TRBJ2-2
CASSFLGLAVNTGELFF
TGTGCCAGCAGTTTTTTGGGACTAGCGGTGAACACCGGGGAGCTGTTTTTT
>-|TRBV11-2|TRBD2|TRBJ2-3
CASSSRTSGGRVRNTQYF
TGTGCCAGCAGCTCCCGGACTAGCGGGGGCCGTGTTCGGAATACGCAGTATTTT
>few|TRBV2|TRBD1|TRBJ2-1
CASSETGARGEQFF
TGTGCCAGCAGTGAGACAGGGGCCCGGGGTGAGCAGTTCTTC
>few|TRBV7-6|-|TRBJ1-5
CASSLAQDQPQHF
TGTGCCAGCAGCTTGGCTCAAGATCAGCCCCAGCATTTT
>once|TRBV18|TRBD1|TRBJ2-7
CASLTTGSEQYF
TGTGCCAGCTTAACGACAGGGAGCGAGCAGTACTTC
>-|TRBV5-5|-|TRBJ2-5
CASSWARAETQYF
TGTGCCAGCAGCTGGGCACGAGCAGAGACCCAGTACTTC
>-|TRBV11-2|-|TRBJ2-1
CASSLAGSYETEGYNEQFF
TGTGCCAGCAGCCTGGCGGGGAGTTATGAGACAGAGGGTTACAATGAGCAGTTCTTC
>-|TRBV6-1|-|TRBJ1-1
CASASSGTEAFF
TGTGCCAGCGCCAGCTCGGGCACTGAAGCTTTCTTT
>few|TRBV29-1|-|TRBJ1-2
CSVEVRYGYTF
TGCAGCGTTGAAGTACGGTATGGCTACACCTTC
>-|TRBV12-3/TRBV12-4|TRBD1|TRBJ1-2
CASSSGQGAYGYTF
TGTGCCAGCAGTTCCGGACAGGGGGCCTATGGCTACACCTTC
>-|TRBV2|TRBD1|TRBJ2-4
CASSVRQGVIQYF
TGTGCCAGCAGTGTGAGACAGGGAGTGATTCAGTACTTC
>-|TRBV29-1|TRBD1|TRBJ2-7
CSVRTGGSYEQYF
TGCAGCGTCAGGACAGGGGGCTCCTACGAGCAGTACTTC
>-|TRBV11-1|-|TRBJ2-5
CASSSTGAGETQYF
TGTGCCAGCAGCTCAACGGGGGCAGGGGAGACCCAGTACTTC
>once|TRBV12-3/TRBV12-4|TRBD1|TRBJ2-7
CASKRGGGTGNYEQYF
TGTGCCAGCAAACGGGGTGGCGGGACAGGGAACTACGAGCAGTACTTC
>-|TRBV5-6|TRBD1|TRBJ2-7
CASSFRTGPYEQYF
TGTGCCAGCAGCTTTCGGACAGGGCCCTACGAGCAGTACTTC
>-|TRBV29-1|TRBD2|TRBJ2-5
CSVEDVASGRVLETQYF
TGCAGCGTTGAAGATGTGGCTAGCGGGAGGGTCCTTGAGACCCAGTACTTC
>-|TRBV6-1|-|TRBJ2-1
CAKGTSSIDEQFF
TGTGCCAAGGGGACCTCTTCTATCGATGAGCAGTTCTTC
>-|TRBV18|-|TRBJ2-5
CASSTAQETQYF
TGTGCCAGCTCGACCGCCCAAGAGACCCAGTACTTC
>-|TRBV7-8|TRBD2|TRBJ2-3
CASSLAPLAGRALDTDTQYF
TGTGCCAGCAGCTTAGCGCCGCTAGCGGGGCGGGCTTTGGACACAGATACGCAGTATTTT
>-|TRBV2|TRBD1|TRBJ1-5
CASSEVGTGGTGPQHF
TGTGCCAGCAGTGAAGTAGGGACAGGGGGCACGGGGCCCCAGCATTTT